The clone carrying this T cell receptor (beta chain) appeared once. This entry comes from a study of blood T cell repertoires in COVID-19. Across the whole study: Sites in the United States, Italy and Spain provided acute and convalescent COVID-19 samples. In each case, the material was cDNA or gDNA derived from T cells, B-cell-depleted T cells, or PBMCs.

With 8 bases removed from V and 3 bases from J, the gap between germline ends came to 13 bases. This CDR3 contains 13 residues. CDR1 LNHDA and CDR2 SQIVND come from the germline V gene (reference sequence). Under the authors' procedure: Using reference gene primer amplification, nucleated cell counts were estimated. This table comes from immunoSEQ multiplex PCR, and its TCRdb copy is limited to in-frame clones, with some not included. The D gene and trimming were derived from the DNA, and the V and J assignments and clone size from that table. This table has some 100,000 clones, more than 75% appearing once.

This TCR was sampled from a man aged 50-59 years with acute or convalescent COVID-19. Sequencing was done on a sample of peripheral blood. V usage is TRBV19 and J usage is TRBJ1-2; D perhaps matches TRBD1 (6 bases). The CDR3 region has the DNA TGTGCCAGTTGGAACAGGGTCGACTATGGCTACACCTTC. The encoded protein is CASWNRVDYGYTF.